The rows below give T cell receptor beta chains drawn from one sample of a study of graft-versus-host responses after intestinal transplantation. Using immunoSEQ multiplex PCR, the repertoire was profiled, and TCRdb retains in-frame clones only, with some absent. Among around 25,000 clones, roughly 42% were seen once, and the ten largest hold around 0.66%. The source was alloreactive CD4+ T cells from a mixed lymphocyte reaction culture, collected before intestinal transplant. All receptors derive from a human patient who received an intestinal transplant. Each CDR3 is given with its conserved first and last residue. A D gene is named only where the DNA matches it firmly. Some rows have no size entry. The others give once, few or many, or a class for an expanded clone.

medium-sized,TRBD2,TRBV2,TRBJ2-1,TGTGCCAGCAGCACCCCCACTAGCGGGACGCCGGATGAGCAGTTCTTC,CASSTPTSGTPDEQFF
few,TRBD1,TRBV19,TRBJ2-7,TGTGCCAGTAGTATAGTAGGACAGGGGGCCACCTACGAGCAGTACTTC,CASSIVGQGATYEQYF
-,-,TRBV15,TRBJ2-1,TGTGCCACCAGCTCCCTAGTGGGCTCCTACAATGAGCAGTTCTTC,CATSSLVGSYNEQFF
few,-,TRBV27,TRBJ2-1,TGTGCCAGCAGTTTGGGCAGGCTATACAATGAGCAGTTCTTC,CASSLGRLYNEQFF
-,TRBD2,TRBV25-1,TRBJ2-3,TGCGCCAGCAGTCCTCAAACTAGCGGGAGATCAGATACGCAGTATTTT,CASSPQTSGRSDTQYF
-,-,TRBV6-5,TRBJ1-4,TGTGCCAGCAGTTATTTCAGGGGCTCGTCTAATGAAAAACTGTTTTTT,CASSYFRGSSNEKLFF
-,TRBD1,TRBV15,TRBJ1-2,TGTGCCACCAGCAGAGACTACAGGGGCTATGGCTACACCTTC,CATSRDYRGYGYTF
-,-,TRBV4-2,TRBJ2-3,TGTGCCAGCAGCCAAGAGAGGAGCACCACAGATACGCAGTATTTT,CASSQERSTTDTQYF
medium-sized,-,TRBV10-1,TRBJ2-1,TGCGCCAGCAGGGTGAGCGGAAACGAAGAGTACAATGAGCAGTTCTTC,CASRVSGNEEYNEQFF
-,TRBD1,TRBV29-1,TRBJ1-6,TGCAGCGCTCCGGGACAGGGCTTCCATTCACCCCTCCACTTT,CSAPGQGFHSPLHF